This T cell receptor (beta chain) appears in the sequencing data of a study of blood T cell repertoires in COVID-19. Across the whole study: Samples came from the United States, Italy and Spain, spanning acute and convalescent COVID-19.

Only in-frame clones appear in the TCRdb table, and some are missing; sequencing was by immunoSEQ multiplex PCR. The table includes under 300,000 clones, around nine tenths detected once. V gave up 6 bases and J gave up 9 bases, with 14 bases separating them. The CDR3 totals 12 residues. Sequences were obtained from peripheral blood. This TCR derives from a woman in her thirties or forties who had recovered from COVID-19. J is TRBJ1-2 and V is TRBV12-3 or TRBV12-4, with D possibly matching TRBD1 (5 bases). The CDR3 region is CASSPPQGSYTF. The CDR3 region has the DNA TGTGCCAGCAGCCCCCCCCAGGGAAGCTACACCTTC.